This TCR beta chain is from a study of regulatory T cells in long-lasting Graves disease. Study in general: In persistent Graves' disease, antithyroid drugs had been taken for over 5 years and TSH receptor antibodies stayed positive.

Arm-PCR of CDR3 regions and iRepertoire HTBI primers were the basis on which TCR beta libraries were built. Via MiXCR, TCRdb re-called the multiplex PCR reads, giving one row per CDR3 protein. The sample yields about 460,000 distinct CDR3 sequences, about 20% seen once. The time point was: persistent/refractory GD, antithyroid drugs over 5 years with positive TRAb. There was RNA extracted from PBMCs, and the TCR library was made from it. Study-wide results and caveats: Newly diagnosed Graves' patients had higher TCR diversity than persistent ones. The persistent group shared 2,741 public clonotypes, more than the 950 to 1,000 shared by new patients. Favored usage of TRBV28, TRBJ1-2 and TRBJ2-5 was recorded in persistent disease.

For this clonotype: Its antigen is currently unknown.

The germline V gene encodes CDR1 SGHVS and CDR2 FQNEAQ. The V and J ends lost 1 base and 1 base, in that order; junction bases with no gene match: 5. This CDR3 region has 17 residues. This sequence was found in a female donor with Graves disease. V gene TRBV7-8 combines with J gene TRBJ2-7; 12 bases match TRBD2. Specimen: peripheral blood mononuclear cells (PBMCs), collected when the disease was refractory, from a patient treated with antithyroid drugs. The CDR3 region has the DNA TGTGCCAGCAGCTTAGAACTAGCGGGAGGTTGGTCCTACGAGCAGTACTTC. Translating it yields CASSLELAGGWSYEQYF.